Detailed here is one TCR beta chain. Its specificity is unknown. This entry is derived from a study of TIL therapy for anti-PD-1-resistant metastatic lung cancer. CDR1 SGHTA and CDR2 FQGNSA come from the germline V gene. This CDR3 is 15 amino acids long. V gave up 1 base and J gave up 7 bases, with 11 bases separating them. Study conclusions and caveats: The baseline peripheral repertoire was partially replaced by infused TIL clonotypes that later decayed.

The immunoSEQ assay was v3. Libraries were sequenced to 2 million to 2.5 million read pairs (survey) or about 4.5-6 million (deep). The assay was immunoSEQ multiplex PCR, and TCRdb's table has in-frame clones only and misses some. The sample has about 21,000 clones, about 78% seen once. Documented time point: pre-treatment sample, taken before nivolumab and TIL therapy. Adults with stage 4 NSCLC were enrolled in a phase I trial. The V gene is TRBV7-2, the J gene TRBJ1-6; no definite D call. The source of this sequence is a person between 25 and 79 years old with non-small cell lung cancer. The source was blood, collected at baseline. CDR3 coding DNA: TGTGCCAGCAGCTTAGTGGCACGGACCAATTCACCCCTCCACTTT. This encodes CASSLVARTNSPLHF.